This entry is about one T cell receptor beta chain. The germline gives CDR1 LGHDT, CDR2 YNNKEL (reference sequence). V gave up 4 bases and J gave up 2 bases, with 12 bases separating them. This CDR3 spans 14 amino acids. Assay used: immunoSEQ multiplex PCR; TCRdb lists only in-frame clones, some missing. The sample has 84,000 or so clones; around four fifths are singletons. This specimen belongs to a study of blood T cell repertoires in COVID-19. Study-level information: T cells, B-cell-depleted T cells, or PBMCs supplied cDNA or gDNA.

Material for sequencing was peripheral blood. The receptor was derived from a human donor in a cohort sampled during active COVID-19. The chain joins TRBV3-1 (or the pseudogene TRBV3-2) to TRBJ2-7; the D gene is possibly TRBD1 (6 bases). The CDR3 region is CASSPSTGTYEQYF. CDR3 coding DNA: TGTGCCAGCAGCCCATCTACAGGGACCTACGAGCAGTACTTC.